The T cell receptor (beta chain) described here comes from a study of T cells in Graves' hyperthyroidism and ophthalmopathy. The source material, RNA transcripts, was used to amplify TCR beta CDR3 regions. TCR CDR3 regions were first amplified by RT-PCR with HTBI primers. One entry per CDR3 protein, called by TCRdb with MiXCR from the multiplex PCR reads. The sample lists approximately 360,000 distinct CDR3 sequences; 20% to 25% were seen once. Lactation, pregnancy, other autoimmune disease or uncontrolled infection led to exclusion of patients. This clonotype occurred a few times. The CDR3 totals 16 residues. Trimming shortened V by 3 bases and J by 5 bases, and 22 bases separated the two germline ends. Per germline, CDR1 DFQATT and CDR2 SNEGSKA (reference sequence).

The V gene is TRBV20-1, the J gene TRBJ1-2; weak D call: TRBD1 (5 bases). The receptor's source is a man aged 50 to 60 with Graves' hyperthyroidism. Material: blood. CDR3 DNA sequence: TGCAGTGCTAGTGACAGAATTAACCCATCTCCTTATGGCTACACCTTC. This translates into CSASDRINPSPYGYTF.